This TCR beta chain was captured by sequencing in a study of brain T cells in children with intractable seizures. Produced via immunoSEQ multiplex PCR; TCRdb's table is partial and in-frame only. The sample yields about 41,000 clones, roughly 90% seen once. Germline CDR1 and CDR2: SQVTM and ANQGSEA. The CDR3 has 15 amino acids. Trimming stripped 5 bases from V and 1 base from J, with 17 bases between. Sequencing was limited to surgery cases with top T cell transcript signatures in brain tissue. Specimen: peripheral blood, collected at surgery. The TCR comes from a girl under 10 years old with tuberous sclerosis and intractable seizures. V is TRBV29-1 and J is TRBJ2-5; the D is unclear. CDR3 nucleotide sequence: TGCAGCGTTAACGACGCCCCTGGTGTCCAAGAGACCCAGTACTTC. Encoded protein: CSVNDAPGVQETQYF. The variable domain in full, with the rest retrieved from reference TRBV29-1 and TRBJ2-5, is SAVISQKPSRDICQRGTSLTIQCQVDSQVTMMFWYRQQPGQSLTLIATANQGSEATYESGFVIDKFPISRPNLTFSTLTVSNMSPEDSSIYLCSVNDAPGVQETQYFGPGTRLLVL.